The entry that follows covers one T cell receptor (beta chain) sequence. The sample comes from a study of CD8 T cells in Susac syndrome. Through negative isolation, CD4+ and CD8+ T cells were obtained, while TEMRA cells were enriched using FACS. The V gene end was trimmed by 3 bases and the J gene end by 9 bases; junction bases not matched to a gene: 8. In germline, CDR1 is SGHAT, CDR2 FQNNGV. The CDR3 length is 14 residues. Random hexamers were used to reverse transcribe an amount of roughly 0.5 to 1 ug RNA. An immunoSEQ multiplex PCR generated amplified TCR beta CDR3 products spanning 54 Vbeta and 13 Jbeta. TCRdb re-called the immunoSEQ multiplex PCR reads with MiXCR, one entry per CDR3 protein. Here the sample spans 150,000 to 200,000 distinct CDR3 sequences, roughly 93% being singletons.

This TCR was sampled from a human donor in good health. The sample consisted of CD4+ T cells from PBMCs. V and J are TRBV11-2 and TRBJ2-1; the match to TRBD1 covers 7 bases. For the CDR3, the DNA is TGTGCCAGCAGCTTCACCACAGGGGTGGGTGAGCAGTTCTTC. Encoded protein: CASSFTTGVGEQFF.